This record looks at one TCR beta chain sequence and its context. Its antigen is not known. TCRdb's copy holds only in-frame clones and misses some; the assay was immunoSEQ multiplex PCR. The table lists 20,000 to 30,000 clones, approximately 86% of them singletons, with 40% to 50% in the top ten. Blood got drawn at baseline, again on cycle 4 day 1, and then on cycle 7 day 1. These data originate in a study of OX40 agonist ivuxolimab in advanced cancers. Trimming cost V 0 bases and J 8 bases, with 10 bases left between them. The germline V gene has CDR1 MRHNA and CDR2 SNTAGT. The CDR3 runs 13 residues. Study-level findings and limits: Some nonresponders likewise displayed low normalized T-cell clonal expansion. Some of the lowest clonal expansion was seen in partial responders at 0.1-3.0 mg/kg.

Sequenced here: CD4+ or CD8+ T cells sorted from blood, sampled in a trial of the OX40 agonist ivuxolimab. This chain links TRBV6-4 with TRBJ1-2, with D uncertain. The receptor was isolated from an adult with an advanced solid tumor such as melanoma, head and neck, liver or kidney cancer. In DNA form, the CDR3 reads TGTGCCAGCAGTGACTCTACGTGGGAAGGCTACACCTTC. Translated: CASSDSTWEGYTF.